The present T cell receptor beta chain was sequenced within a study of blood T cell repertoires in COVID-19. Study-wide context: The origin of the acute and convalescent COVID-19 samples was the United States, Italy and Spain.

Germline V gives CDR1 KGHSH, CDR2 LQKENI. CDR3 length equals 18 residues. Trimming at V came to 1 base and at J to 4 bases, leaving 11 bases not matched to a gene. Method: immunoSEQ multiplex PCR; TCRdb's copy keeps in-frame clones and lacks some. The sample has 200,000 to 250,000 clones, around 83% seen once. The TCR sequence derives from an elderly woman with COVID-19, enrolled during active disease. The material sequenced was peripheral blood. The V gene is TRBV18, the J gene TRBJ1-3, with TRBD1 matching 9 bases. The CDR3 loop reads CASSPRSVDRGHGNTIYF. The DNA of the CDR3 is TGTGCCAGCTCACCACGAAGCGTGGACAGGGGACACGGAAACACCATATATTTT.